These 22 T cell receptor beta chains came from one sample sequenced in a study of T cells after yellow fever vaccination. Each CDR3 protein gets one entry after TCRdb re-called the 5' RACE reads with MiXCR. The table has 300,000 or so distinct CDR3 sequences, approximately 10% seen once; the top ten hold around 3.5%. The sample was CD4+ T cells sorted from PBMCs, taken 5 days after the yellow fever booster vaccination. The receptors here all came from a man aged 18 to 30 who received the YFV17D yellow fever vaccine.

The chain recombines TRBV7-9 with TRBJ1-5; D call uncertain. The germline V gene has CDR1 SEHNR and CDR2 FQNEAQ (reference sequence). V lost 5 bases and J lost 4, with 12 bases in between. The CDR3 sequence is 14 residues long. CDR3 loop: CASSPGWANQPQHF. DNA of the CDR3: TGTGCCAGCAGCCCTGGCTGGGCGAATCAGCCCCAGCATTTT.

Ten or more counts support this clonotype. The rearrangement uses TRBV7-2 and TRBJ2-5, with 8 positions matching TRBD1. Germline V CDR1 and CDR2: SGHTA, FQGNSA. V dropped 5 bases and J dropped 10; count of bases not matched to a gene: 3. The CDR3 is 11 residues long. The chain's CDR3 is CASSTGGIQYF. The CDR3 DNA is TGTGCCAGCAGCACAGGGGGGATCCAGTACTTC.

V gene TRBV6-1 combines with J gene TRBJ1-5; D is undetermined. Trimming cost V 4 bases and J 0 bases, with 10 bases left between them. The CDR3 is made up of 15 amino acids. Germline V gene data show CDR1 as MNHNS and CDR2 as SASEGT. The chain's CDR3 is CASSASAYSNQPQHF. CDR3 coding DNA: TGTGCCAGCAGTGCTTCGGCCTATAGCAATCAGCCCCAGCATTTT.

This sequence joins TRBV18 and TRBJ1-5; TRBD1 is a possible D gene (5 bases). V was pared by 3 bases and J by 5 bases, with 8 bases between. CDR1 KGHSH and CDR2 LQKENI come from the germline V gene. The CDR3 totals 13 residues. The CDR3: CASSPTRDQPQHF. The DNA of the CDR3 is TGTGCCAGCTCACCTACCAGGGATCAGCCCCAGCATTTT.

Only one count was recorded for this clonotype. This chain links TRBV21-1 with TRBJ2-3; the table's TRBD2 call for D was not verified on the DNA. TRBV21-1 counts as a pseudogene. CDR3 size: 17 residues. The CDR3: CASSKVETSNHADTQYF. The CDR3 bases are TGTGCCAGCAGCAAAGTGGAAACTAGCAATCACGCAGATACGCAGTATTTT.

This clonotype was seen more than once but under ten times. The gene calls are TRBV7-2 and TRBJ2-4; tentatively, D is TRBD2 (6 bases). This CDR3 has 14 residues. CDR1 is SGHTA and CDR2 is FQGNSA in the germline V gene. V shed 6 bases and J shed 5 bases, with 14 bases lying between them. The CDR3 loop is CASSFPSGQNIQYF. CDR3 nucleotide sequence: TGTGCCAGCAGTTTTCCCAGCGGGCAAAACATTCAGTACTTC.

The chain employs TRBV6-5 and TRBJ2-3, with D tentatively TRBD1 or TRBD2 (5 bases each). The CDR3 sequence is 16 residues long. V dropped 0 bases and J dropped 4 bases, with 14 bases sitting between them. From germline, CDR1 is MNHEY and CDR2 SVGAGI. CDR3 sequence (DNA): TGTGCCAGCAGTTACTCGGGGACCTTCAACCCAGATACGCAGTATTTT. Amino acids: CASSYSGTFNPDTQYF.

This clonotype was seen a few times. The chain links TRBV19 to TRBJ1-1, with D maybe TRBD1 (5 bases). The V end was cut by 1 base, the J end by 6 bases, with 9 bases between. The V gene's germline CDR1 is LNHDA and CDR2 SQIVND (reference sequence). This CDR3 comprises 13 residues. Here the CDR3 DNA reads TGTGCCAGTAGTATAGGAAGGGGCGCTGAAGCTTTCTTT. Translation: CASSIGRGAEAFF.

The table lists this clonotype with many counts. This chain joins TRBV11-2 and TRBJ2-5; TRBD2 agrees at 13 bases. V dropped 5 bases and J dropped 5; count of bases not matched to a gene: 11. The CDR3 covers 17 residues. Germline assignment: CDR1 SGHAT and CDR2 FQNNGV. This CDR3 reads CASSPGLAGLLGETQYF. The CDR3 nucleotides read TGTGCCAGCAGCCCGGGACTAGCGGGGCTCCTGGGGGAGACCCAGTACTTC.

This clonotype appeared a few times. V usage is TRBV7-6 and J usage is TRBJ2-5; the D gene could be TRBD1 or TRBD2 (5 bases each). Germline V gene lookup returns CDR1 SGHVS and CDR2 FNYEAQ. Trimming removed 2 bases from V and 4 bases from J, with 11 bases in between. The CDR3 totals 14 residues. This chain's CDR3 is CASSLNWGRETQYF. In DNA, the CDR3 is TGTGCCAGCAGCTTAAACTGGGGACGAGAGACCCAGTACTTC.

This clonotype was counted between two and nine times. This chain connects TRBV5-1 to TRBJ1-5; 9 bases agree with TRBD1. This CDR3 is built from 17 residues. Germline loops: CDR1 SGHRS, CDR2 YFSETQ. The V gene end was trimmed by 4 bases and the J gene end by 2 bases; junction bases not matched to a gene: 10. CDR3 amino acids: CASSPGQGTYRNQPQHF. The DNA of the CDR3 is TGCGCCAGCAGCCCCGGACAGGGGACATATCGCAATCAGCCCCAGCATTTT.

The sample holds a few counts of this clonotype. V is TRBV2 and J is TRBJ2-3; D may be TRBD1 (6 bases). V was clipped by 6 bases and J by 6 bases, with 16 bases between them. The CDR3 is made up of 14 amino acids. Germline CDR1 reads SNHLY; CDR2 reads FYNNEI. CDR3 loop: CASSRDRTSDTQYF. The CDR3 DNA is TGTGCCAGCAGCCGAGACAGGACCAGCGATACGCAGTATTTT.

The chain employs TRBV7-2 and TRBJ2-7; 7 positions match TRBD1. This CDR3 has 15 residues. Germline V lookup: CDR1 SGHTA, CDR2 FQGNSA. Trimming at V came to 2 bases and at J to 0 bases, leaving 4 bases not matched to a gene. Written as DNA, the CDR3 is TGTGCCAGCAGCTTATCCTGGGACAGCTCCTACGAGCAGTACTTC. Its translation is CASSLSWDSSYEQYF.

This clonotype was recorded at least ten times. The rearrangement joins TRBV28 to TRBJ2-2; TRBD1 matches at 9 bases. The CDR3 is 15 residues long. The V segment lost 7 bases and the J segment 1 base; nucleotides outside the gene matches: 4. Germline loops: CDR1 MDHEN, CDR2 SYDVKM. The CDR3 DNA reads TGTGCCAGCAACACGGGACAGGGGAACACCGGGGAGCTGTTTTTT. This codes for CASNTGQGNTGELFF.

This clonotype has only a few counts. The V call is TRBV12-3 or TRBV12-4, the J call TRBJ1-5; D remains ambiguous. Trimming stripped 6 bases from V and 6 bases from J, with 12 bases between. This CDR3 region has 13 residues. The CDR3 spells CASSTSFFQPQHF. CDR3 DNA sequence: TGTGCCAGCAGCACTTCGTTCTTTCAGCCCCAGCATTTT.

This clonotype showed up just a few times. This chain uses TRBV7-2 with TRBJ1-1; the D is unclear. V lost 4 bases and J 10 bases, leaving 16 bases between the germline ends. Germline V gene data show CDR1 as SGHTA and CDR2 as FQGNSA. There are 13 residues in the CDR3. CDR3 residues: CASSSPIPIRAFF. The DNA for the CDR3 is TGTGCCAGCAGCTCGCCTATCCCGATCCGAGCTTTCTTT.

The CDR3 sequence: CASTIGGGANTEAFF. CDR3 DNA: TGCGCCAGCACTATCGGAGGTGGGGCGAACACTGAAGCTTTCTTT. The chain links TRBV5-1 to TRBJ1-1, with D possibly matching TRBD1 (5 bases). Germline CDR1 is SGHRS and CDR2 is YFSETQ. Deletions cut 6 bases from V and 1 base from J, with 16 bases between. The CDR3 runs 15 residues.

The CDR3 sequence: CSARRTGTYEQYV. The CDR3 DNA is TGCAGTGCTAGACGGACAGGGACCTACGAGCAGTACGTC. The chain couples TRBV20-1 to TRBJ2-7, with 8 positions matching TRBD1. With 2 bases clipped from V and 2 bases from J, the junction kept 2 bases outside the gene matches. Germline CDR1 is DFQATT and CDR2 is SNEGSKA (reference sequence). CDR3 size: 13 residues.

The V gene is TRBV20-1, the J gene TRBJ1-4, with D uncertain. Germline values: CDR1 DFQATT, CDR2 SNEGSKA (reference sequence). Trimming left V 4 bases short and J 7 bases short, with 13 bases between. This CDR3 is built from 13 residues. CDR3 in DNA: TGCAGTGCTATTGTGGGTGGGAGTGAAAAACTGTTTTTT. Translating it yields CSAIVGGSEKLFF.

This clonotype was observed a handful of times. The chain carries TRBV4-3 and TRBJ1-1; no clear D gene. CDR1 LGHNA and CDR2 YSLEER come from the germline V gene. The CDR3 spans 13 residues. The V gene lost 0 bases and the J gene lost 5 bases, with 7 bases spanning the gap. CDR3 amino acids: CASSQDARTEAFF. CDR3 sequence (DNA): TGCGCCAGCAGCCAAGATGCGAGGACTGAAGCTTTCTTT.

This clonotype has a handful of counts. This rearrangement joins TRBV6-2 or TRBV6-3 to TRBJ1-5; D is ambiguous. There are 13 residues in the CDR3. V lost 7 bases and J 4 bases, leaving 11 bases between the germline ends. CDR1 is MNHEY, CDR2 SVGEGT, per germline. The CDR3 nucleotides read TGTGCCAGCACCTCTGACGGGAATCAGCCCCAGCATTTT. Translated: CASTSDGNQPQHF.

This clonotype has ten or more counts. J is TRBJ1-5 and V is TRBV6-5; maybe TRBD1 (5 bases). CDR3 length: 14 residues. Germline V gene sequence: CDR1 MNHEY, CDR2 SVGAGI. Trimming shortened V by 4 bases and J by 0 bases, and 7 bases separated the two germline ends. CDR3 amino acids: CASSWGYSNQPQHF. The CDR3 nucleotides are TGTGCCAGCAGTTGGGGGTATAGCAATCAGCCCCAGCATTTT.